The TCR beta chain under discussion was sequenced for a study of human CD4 T cells and Enterobacteriaceae (dated by TCRdb to the early 2020s). Comment on this clone: No cognate antigen has been identified for it. Nothing much larger sits one base from this clone, and base qualities are not available.

The ex vivo total memory CD4+ samples were sequenced at deep level, which gave a detection sensitivity of one cell in 200,000. The QIAamp DNA Micro Kit was used to extract genomic DNA from cell pellets, and the quantity and purity of the genomic DNA were checked by spectrophotometry. The immunoSEQ multiplex PCR assay was used to amplify the TCR Vbeta CDR3 regions. The Illumina HiSeq platform was used to sequence the amplicons. Retrieved sequences were 87 nucleotides long and contained the CDR3 region. On the study's bioinformatics: Each unique productive TCR Vbeta nucleotide sequence counted as a clonotype and was quantified by productive template frequency from ImmunoSEQ Analyzer V3.0. A threshold at the top 5th percentile of each frequency-ranked repertoire was used to define expanded clonotypes. Repertoire overlap was computed as Chao-Jaccard with the R package fossil and visualized by nonmetric multidimensional scaling with the R package MASS. Sourced from immuneACCESS, this table was stored by TCRdb with only in-frame sequences that have V and J called. A share of the clones is absent; for the studies checked, an unresolved V gene accounts for under half, and the remainder has no known explanation. For V, J and clone size, that table is used; D and trimming come from the DNA. This sample gives around 26,000 clones in total; 70% to 90% of them show up just once. The top ten constitute around 0.96% of the sample.

Memory CD4+ T cells were FACS-sorted on a FACSAria III to over 95% purity as all CD4+ cells other than CD45RA+CCR7+CD95- naive cells. Healthy donor blood was obtained from blood donation centers in Switzerland. Positive selection with CD4 and CD14 magnetic microbeads was used to enrich total CD4+ T cells and monocytes. CD8+, CD14+, CD16+, CD56+, CD19+ and CD25-bright cells were excluded prior to sorting. To assess in vivo expansion of bacteria-reactive clonotypes, total memory CD4+ T cells from a couple of blood donors were sequenced directly ex vivo. Ficoll-Paque Plus was used to isolate peripheral blood mononuclear cells from donor blood. Results and caveats for the whole study, not just this receptor: Ex vivo, broadly cross-reactive clonotypes were observed to appear more expanded than specific clonotypes, with 11 of 19 and about 65% of the roughly 30 being found within the top 5%. The reactivity of ex vivo clonotypes was inferred solely by matching the nucleotide sequences of those clonotypes to CFSE-low cultures from the same donors.

The specimen was memory CD4+ T cells from blood. This specimen's cell subset or site label, per the study, means: total memory CD4 T cells sorted directly ex vivo, unstimulated. The receptor comes from a human donor in good health.

DNA sequence: TGCGCCAGCAGCTTTGGGCTTCGGACAGGGGCTCACCGGAGAGGCTACACCTTC. Its coded protein is CASSFGLRTGAHRRGYTF. The rearrangement joined TRBV5-1 to TRBJ1-2; 9 nucleotides in the junction match TRBD1. Trimming leaves V shorter by 2 bases and J shorter by 8 bases, with the junction holding 19 bases beyond the gene matches. Taken from the germline V gene, the CDR1 and CDR2 loops are SGHRS and YFSETQ. There are 18 amino acids in the CDR3, from cysteine to phenylalanine inclusive. Only the CDR3 part of the read is kept: 54 bases, read in frame from the first base. The CDR3, completed at both ends by the reference TRBV5-1 and TRBJ1-2 genes, gives the full variable domain KAGVTQTPRYLIKTRGQQVTLSCSPISGHRSVSWYQQTPGQGLQFLFEYFSETQRNKGNFPGRFSGRQFSNSRSEMNVSTLELGDSALYLCASSFGLRTGAHRRGYTFGSGTRLTVV.